The source of this T cell receptor beta chain is a study of CD8 T cells in ankylosing spondylitis. Study outcomes and limitations: Disease-linked clones bore a CD8+ phenotype, appearing relatively rarely in peripheral blood. Clones tied to disease were said to be significantly enriched in matched ankylosing spondylitis synovial fluid. In the blood and synovial fluid of reactive arthritis, some motif variants had been previously reported. There was a TCR beta motif, made of 7 or 8 highly homologous variants, that appeared characteristic of ankylosing spondylitis blood.

Concerning this clonotype: The antigen is not known.

It was by quantitative 5'-RACE with molecular barcodes that TCR beta libraries were made. TCRdb re-derived calls from the 5' RACE reads in MiXCR, one entry per CDR3 protein. The sample has about 540,000 distinct CDR3 sequences; about 13% are singletons. Source material: blood, either unsorted or a sorted T cell fraction (not recorded which). The receptor's source is a male donor with ankylosing spondylitis.

CDR3 loop: CASSQEGTGTNYGYTF. In DNA form, the CDR3 reads TGTGCCAGCAGCCAAGAGGGGACAGGTACTAACTATGGCTACACCTTC. The chain combines TRBV4-2 with TRBJ1-2, with TRBD1 identical over 8 bases. The germline V gene encodes CDR1 LGHNA and CDR2 YNFKEQ. The CDR3 totals 16 residues. Trimming at V came to 0 bases and at J to 0 bases, leaving 3 bases not matched to a gene.